These 23 T cell receptor beta chains were all obtained from the same sample, sequenced in a study of T cell responses to AZD1222 COVID-19 vaccine. The data were produced by immunoSEQ multiplex PCR, yet TCRdb's version contains in-frame clones alone and is incomplete. The top ten clones hold 0.85% to 1.3% of a sample with approximately 140,000 clones, roughly 89% of them seen once. The source material was peripheral blood, sampled 28 days after the second AZD1222 dose. The receptors shown here come from an adult who received the AZD1222 COVID-19 vaccine.

This clone was detected only once. V and J are TRBV27 and TRBJ2-5, with 8 bases fitting TRBD2. The CDR3 length is 14 residues. Germline loops: CDR1 MNHEY, CDR2 SMNVEV (reference sequence). The V and J ends lost 5 bases and 8 bases, in that order; junction bases with no gene match: 10. CDR3 sequence: CASSPLGGAGTQYF. CDR3 nucleotide sequence: TGTGCCAGCAGTCCTCTCGGGGGGGCCGGAACCCAGTACTTC.

The V call is TRBV7-3, the J call TRBJ2-3; 8 nucleotides match TRBD2. The V segment lost 1 base and the J segment 0 bases; nucleotides outside the gene matches: 6. From germline, CDR1 is SGHTA and CDR2 FQGTGA. The CDR3 covers 17 residues. The CDR3 DNA reads TGTGCCAGCAGCTTAATGTCTAGCGGGTTGAGCACAGATACGCAGTATTTT. Residues: CASSLMSSGLSTDTQYF.

The chain recombines TRBV6-5 with TRBJ1-5, with D unresolved. The CDR3 totals 15 residues. The V gene lost 2 bases and the J gene lost 3 bases, with 11 bases spanning the gap. The germline CDR1 and CDR2 sequences are MNHEY and SVGAGI. CDR3 in DNA: TGTGCCAGCAGTTACGCGACCCCTAACAATCAGCCCCAGCATTTT. Its translation: CASSYATPNNQPQHF.

This sequence joins TRBV11-3 and TRBJ2-5, with 14 bases identical to TRBD2. Looked up from germline, CDR1 is SGHNT and CDR2 is YENEEA. Trimming took 4 bases from V and 5 from J; bases not matched to a gene: 9. The CDR3 has 17 residues. CDR3 protein: CASSSGLAGGIGETQYF. The CDR3 DNA follows: TGTGCCAGCAGCTCTGGACTAGCGGGAGGTATTGGGGAGACCCAGTACTTC.

A word on this clone: The same CDR3 is also encoded by other DNA sequences in this sample. The chain uses TRBV20-1 and TRBJ1-1; D remains unclear. Germline lookup yields CDR1 DFQATT and CDR2 SNEGSKA (reference sequence). V was shortened by 3 bases and J by 1 base, with 6 bases between the two germline ends. The CDR3 is made up of 12 amino acids. The CDR3 DNA sequence: TGCAGTGCTAGTCGGGAGAACACTGAAGCTTTCTTT. This encodes CSASRENTEAFF.

Here the CDR3 reads CASSATVQNTEAFF. In DNA form, the CDR3 reads TGTGCCAGCAGTGCGACAGTCCAGAACACTGAAGCTTTCTTT. The V call is TRBV6-2 or TRBV6-3, the J call TRBJ1-1, with D possibly TRBD1 on 5 matching bases. CDR1 is MNHEY, CDR2 SVGEGT, per germline. V was shortened by 5 bases and J by 1 base, with 11 bases between the two germline ends. This CDR3 region has 14 residues.

As concerns this clone: Other DNA sequences in the sample encode the same CDR3. V and J are TRBV18 and TRBJ1-6; the match to TRBD1 covers 8 bases. Germline V gene sequence: CDR1 KGHSH, CDR2 LQKENI. V lost 5 bases and J lost 8; bases outside the gene matches: 5. The CDR3 sequence is 14 residues long. The CDR3 nucleotides read TGTGCCAGCTCATCCGGACAGGGCGATTCACCCCTCCACTTT. Translated, it gives CASSSGQGDSPLHF.

The chain joins TRBV19 to TRBJ1-2, with a possible D match to TRBD1 (5 bases). Deletions cut 7 bases from V and 3 bases from J, with 12 bases between. The length of the CDR3 is 13 residues. Germline CDR1 LNHDA, CDR2 SQIVND (reference sequence). CDR3 DNA sequence: TGTGCCAGTACCGGGGGGGAGGACTATGGCTACACCTTC. This gives the protein CASTGGEDYGYTF.

The chain is built from TRBV11-2 and TRBJ1-5; D call uncertain. This CDR3 has 12 amino acids. Germline V gene lookup returns CDR1 SGHAT and CDR2 FQNNGV. Trimming took 5 bases from V and 3 from J, leaving 5 bases between them. The CDR3 nucleotides are TGTGCCAGCAGCCCAACCAATCAGCCCCAGCATTTT. It specifies CASSPTNQPQHF.

This chain joins TRBV5-4 and TRBJ2-6, with 8 bases lining up with TRBD2. With V trimmed by 3 bases and J by 2 bases, 1 base remained unmatched. Germline lookup yields CDR1 SGHNT and CDR2 YYREEE (reference sequence). There are 15 residues in the CDR3. The CDR3 region has the DNA TGTGCCAGCAGCTGGGGACTAGCTGGGGCCAACGTCCTGACTTTC. Residues: CASSWGLAGANVLTF.

There are a few counts of this clone. The V and J genes are TRBV2 and TRBJ2-5, with D perhaps matching TRBD1 (6 bases). Per the germline V gene, CDR1 is SNHLY and CDR2 is FYNNEI. The CDR3 runs 15 residues. V was pared by 0 bases and J by 2 bases, with 10 bases between. In DNA form, the CDR3 reads TGTGCCAGCAGTGAAGCGCGGACAGATCAAGAGACCCAGTACTTC. It translates to CASSEARTDQETQYF.

This clone was observed once. CDR3 amino acids: CASSGGHRSPLHF. CDR3 coding DNA: TGTGCCAGCAGTGGGGGACATCGTTCACCCCTCCACTTT. The chain is built from TRBV27 and TRBJ1-6; perhaps TRBD1 as D (6 bases). The V end was cut by 5 bases, the J end by 9 bases, with 11 bases between. Per germline, CDR1 MNHEY and CDR2 SMNVEV (reference sequence). The CDR3 spans 13 residues.

Many counts were recorded for this clone. A junction boundary mismatches the germline segment, possibly from a read error. The rearrangement links TRBV30 to TRBJ1-3, with a possible D match to TRBD1 (5 bases). The length of the CDR3 is 11 residues. Germline V gene lookup returns CDR1 GTSNPN and CDR2 SVGIG (reference sequence). CDR3 sequence reads: CAWSVGQGRGF. The DNA of the CDR3 is TGTGCCTGGAGTGTAGGGCAGGGTCGAGGATTT.

The rearrangement uses TRBV27 and TRBJ2-7; D is possibly TRBD2 (6 bases). Germline V gene data show CDR1 as MNHEY and CDR2 as SMNVEV (reference sequence). This CDR3 is 15 amino acids long. Trimming left V 2 bases short and J 1 base short, with 12 bases between. The CDR3 reads CASSLTGTGSYEQYF. CDR3 DNA: TGTGCCAGCAGTTTAACCGGGACTGGGTCCTACGAGCAGTACTTC.

The chain links TRBV29-1 to TRBJ2-1, with a weak D call TRBD1 (6 bases). V was shortened by 3 bases and J by 3 bases, with 15 bases between the two germline ends. CDR1 is SQVTM, CDR2 ANQGSEA, per germline. This CDR3 contains 15 residues. CDR3 in amino acids: CSVESGQWGYNEQFF. In DNA, the CDR3 is TGCAGCGTTGAGAGTGGACAGTGGGGCTACAATGAGCAGTTCTTC.

The V and J genes are TRBV19 and TRBJ2-2; D tentatively fits TRBD1 or TRBD2 (5 bases each). V lost 5 bases, J lost 5 bases, and 12 bases lay in between. The CDR3 runs 14 residues. Looked up from germline, CDR1 is LNHDA and CDR2 is SQIVND (reference sequence). CDR3: CASSAGTPTGELFF. CDR3 nucleotides: TGTGCCAGTAGTGCCGGGACCCCGACCGGGGAGCTGTTTTTT.

V gene TRBV28 combines with J gene TRBJ1-2, with D perhaps matching TRBD1 (6 bases). The V gene's germline CDR1 is MDHEN and CDR2 SYDVKM. This CDR3 contains 12 residues. The V gene lost 5 bases and the J gene lost 7 bases, with 11 bases spanning the gap. CDR3 sequence: CASSIQQGGYTF. The DNA of the CDR3 is TGTGCCAGCAGTATACAACAGGGTGGCTACACCTTC.

The rearrangement joins TRBV21-1 to TRBJ2-2; the listed D gene, TRBD1, was not tested against the DNA. TRBV21-1 is a pseudogene segment. The CDR3 has 15 residues. CDR3 protein: CATSLGQGFTGELFF. CDR3 DNA: TGTGCCACTTCACTCGGACAGGGGTTTACCGGGGAGCTGTTTTTT.

The chain uses TRBV7-9 and TRBJ1-1, with TRBD1 identical over 7 bases. J lost 4 bases, V lost 10 bases, and 9 bases had no gene match. The CDR3 is made up of 13 amino acids. Germline values: CDR1 SEHNR, CDR2 FQNEAQ (reference sequence). Written as DNA, the CDR3 is TGTGCCACGAAAACAGGGGAAGGCACTGAAGCTTTCTTT. Its translation: CATKTGEGTEAFF.

The chain uses TRBV7-9 and TRBJ2-5, with D possibly being TRBD1 (6 bases). V was trimmed by 2 bases and J by 3 bases, leaving 16 bases between them. The CDR3 is 16 amino acids. Germline V CDR1 and CDR2: SEHNR, FQNEAQ (reference sequence). CDR3 amino acids: CASSLWGRTAKETQYF. CDR3 nucleotides: TGTGCCAGCAGCTTATGGGGCAGGACAGCCAAAGAGACCCAGTACTTC.

This rearrangement joins TRBV21-1 to TRBJ1-1; TRBD1, the table's D call, was not compared with the DNA. TRBV21-1 is described as a pseudogene. This CDR3 has 16 amino acids. The CDR3 sequence is CASSTFFRGKWTEAFF. CDR3 DNA sequence: TGTGCCAGCAGCACCTTTTTCAGGGGAAAGTGGACTGAAGCTTTCTTT.

The V and J genes are TRBV7-2 and TRBJ1-1, with D possibly TRBD1 on 6 matching bases. This CDR3 is 15 amino acids long. Trimming shortened V by 6 bases and J by 2 bases, and 16 bases separated the two germline ends. The germline CDR1 and CDR2 sequences are SGHTA and FQGNSA. The CDR3 nucleotides read TGTGCCAGCAGTATCCACAGGGTAACCAACACTGAAGCTTTCTTT. This translates into CASSIHRVTNTEAFF.

The rearrangement links TRBV12-3 or TRBV12-4 to TRBJ1-4; D unclear. The CDR3 is 13 amino acids. Trimming removed 6 bases from V and 8 bases from J, with 13 bases in between. The CDR3 DNA reads TGTGCCAGCAGCCCACTCCCGAGGGAAAAACTGTTTTTT. It is translated as CASSPLPREKLFF.